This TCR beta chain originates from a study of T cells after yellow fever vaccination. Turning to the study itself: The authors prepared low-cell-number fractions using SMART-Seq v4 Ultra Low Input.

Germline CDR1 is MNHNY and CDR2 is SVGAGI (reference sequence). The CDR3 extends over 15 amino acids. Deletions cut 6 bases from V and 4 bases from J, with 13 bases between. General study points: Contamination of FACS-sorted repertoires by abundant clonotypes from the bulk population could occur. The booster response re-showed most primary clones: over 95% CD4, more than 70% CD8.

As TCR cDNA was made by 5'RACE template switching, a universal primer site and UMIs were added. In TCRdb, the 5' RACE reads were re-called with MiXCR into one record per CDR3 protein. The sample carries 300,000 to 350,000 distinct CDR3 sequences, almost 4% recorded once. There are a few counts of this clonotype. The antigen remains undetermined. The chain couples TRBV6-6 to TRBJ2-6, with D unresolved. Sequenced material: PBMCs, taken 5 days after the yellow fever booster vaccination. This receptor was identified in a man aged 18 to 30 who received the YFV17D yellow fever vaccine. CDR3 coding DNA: TGTGCCAGCAGGCCGAAACTGGAGGGGGCCAACGTCCTGACTTTC. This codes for CASRPKLEGANVLTF.